A selection of T cell receptor beta chains follows, all from one sample in a study of CD8+ T cells in alopecia areata. TCRdb keeps only in-frame clones here, not all; method: immunoSEQ multiplex PCR. The sample lists about 190,000 clones, about three fifths occurring once. Here the sequenced sample was CD4+ T cells sorted from blood, taken at week 4, from a patient treated with tofacitinib. These receptors were collected from a human donor with alopecia areata. CDR3s include the opening cysteine and the closing phenylalanine or tryptophan. The D gene is left open where the match is weak. The size field is filled for only some rows; it gives once, few, many or a size class.

TRBJ2-7	.	.	TRBV5-4	CASSLDRAGYEQYF	TGTGCCAGCAGCTTGGATCGTGCGGGCTACGAGCAGTACTTC
TRBJ2-7	.	TRBD2	TRBV7-2	CASSLAGAGGLSYEQYF	TGTGCCAGCAGCTTAGCCGGAGCGGGAGGCCTCTCCTACGAGCAGTACTTC
TRBJ2-7	.	.	TRBV11-2	CASSLAPGYEQYF	TGTGCCAGCAGCTTAGCCCCTGGGTACGAGCAGTACTTC
TRBJ2-2	once	.	TRBV2	CASQVGALTGELFF	TGTGCCAGCCAAGTGGGAGCCCTCACCGGGGAGCTGTTTTTT
TRBJ1-1	few	.	TRBV30	CAWSGVLAEAFF	TGTGCCTGGAGTGGGGTCCTCGCTGAAGCTTTCTTT
TRBJ2-5	.	.	TRBV30	CAWSVQGWAETQYF	TGTGCCTGGAGTGTTCAGGGATGGGCAGAGACCCAGTACTTC
TRBJ1-5	.	.	TRBV6-5	CASSYRYADQPQHF	TGTGCCAGCAGTTACAGGTACGCGGATCAGCCCCAGCATTTT
TRBJ2-4	.	TRBD2	TRBV15	CATSTAGGYGDIQYF	TGTGCCACCAGCACGGCGGGAGGCTACGGTGACATTCAGTACTTC
TRBJ2-3	.	.	TRBV5-4	CASSPPGTDTQYF	TGTGCCAGCAGCCCCCCTGGCACAGATACGCAGTATTTT
TRBJ1-1	few	TRBD1	TRBV9	CASSPPRTGPNTEAFF	TGTGCCAGCAGCCCACCCCGGACAGGGCCGAACACTGAAGCTTTCTTT
TRBJ2-3	few	.	TRBV4-3	CASSQDPGGTQYF	TGCGCCAGCAGCCAAGATCCCGGGGGTACGCAGTATTTT
TRBJ2-5	few	TRBD1	TRBV27	CASSTYRGLPQYF	TGTGCCAGCAGTACCTACAGGGGGCTGCCCCAGTACTTC
TRBJ2-1	.	.	TRBV29-1	CSVEAPGTGYNEQFF	TGCAGCGTTGAAGCCCCCGGGACTGGATACAATGAGCAGTTCTTC
TRBJ1-2	.	TRBD1	TRBV7-9	CASSLDWTGGEGYTF	TGTGCCAGCAGCTTAGACTGGACAGGGGGCGAGGGCTACACCTTC
TRBJ2-7	.	.	TRBV30	CACTETYEQYF	TGTGCCTGTACAGAAACCTACGAGCAGTACTTC
TRBJ1-2	.	TRBD1	TRBV9	CASSPRQGWGYGYTF	TGTGCCAGCAGCCCAAGACAGGGCTGGGGCTATGGCTACACCTTC
TRBJ2-7	.	TRBD2	TRBV29-1	CSELAGLNYEQYF	TGCAGCGAACTAGCGGGACTTAACTACGAGCAGTACTTC
TRBJ2-7	.	.	TRBV2	CASSEKVRSYEQYF	TGTGCCAGCAGTGAAAAGGTTAGGTCCTACGAGCAGTACTTC
TRBJ2-3	.	.	TRBV2	CASSVVAEVDTQYF	TGTGCCAGCAGTGTAGTAGCGGAGGTCGATACGCAGTATTTT
TRBJ2-1	.	.	TRBV2	CASSEAQVEQGEQFF	TGTGCCAGCAGTGAAGCGCAGGTTGAACAGGGCGAGCAGTTCTTC
TRBJ1-2	.	TRBD1	TRBV29-1	CSVIDRVNNYGYTF	TGCAGCGTGATTGACAGGGTCAATAACTATGGCTACACCTTC
TRBJ1-1	.	TRBD1	TRBV4-1	CASSQERGRGMNTEAFF	TGCGCCAGCAGCCAAGAGAGGGGGCGGGGGATGAACACTGAAGCTTTCTTT
TRBJ2-1	.	.	TRBV5-1	CASSLRAGYNEQFF	TGCGCCAGCAGCTTGAGGGCGGGGTACAATGAGCAGTTCTTC
TRBJ2-5	.	TRBD1	TRBV30	CAWSVQGVETQYF	TGTGCCTGGAGTGTACAGGGGGTGGAGACCCAGTACTTC
TRBJ2-4	.	.	TRBV28	CASSIADRNIQYF	TGTGCCAGCAGCATAGCCGACAGAAACATTCAGTACTTC
TRBJ2-7	once	TRBD1	TRBV28	CASSPWTGEHEQYF	TGTGCCAGCAGTCCGTGGACAGGGGAGCACGAGCAGTACTTC
TRBJ2-1	.	TRBD2	TRBV29-1	CSVEVPAGGSGEQFF	TGCAGCGTTGAAGTCCCCGCCGGGGGGAGCGGTGAGCAGTTCTTC
TRBJ2-1	few	TRBD2	TRBV29-1	CSGASGKGSYEQFF	TGCAGCGGAGCTAGCGGGAAAGGGAGCTATGAGCAGTTCTTC
TRBJ2-4	few	.	TRBV29-1	CSVVAGGVYGIQYF	TGCAGCGTTGTTGCCGGGGGAGTGTATGGCATTCAGTACTTC
TRBJ2-1	.	.	TRBV29-1	CSAPGLNNEQFF	TGCAGCGCCCCTGGGCTAAACAATGAGCAGTTCTTC
TRBJ2-7	.	.	TRBV29-1	CSVRGLHDSYEQYF	TGCAGCGTTCGAGGGCTGCACGACTCTTACGAGCAGTACTTC
TRBJ2-5	once	.	TRBV20-1	CSARGQETQYF	TGCAGTGCTCGGGGGCAAGAGACCCAGTACTTC
TRBJ2-1	.	TRBD2	TRBV23-1	CASNGRRRETSYNEQFF	TGCGCCAGCAACGGTCGGCGGCGGGAGACATCCTACAATGAGCAGTTCTTC
TRBJ2-6	.	TRBD2	TRBV4-1	CASSQEGLAGAGANVLTF	TGCGCCAGCAGCCAAGAGGGCCTAGCGGGAGCTGGGGCCAACGTCCTGACTTTC
TRBJ2-5	.	.	TRBV11-2	CASSLGRGQTQYF	TGTGCCAGCAGCTTAGGGAGAGGTCAGACCCAGTACTTC
TRBJ1-2	.	.	TRBV5-1	CASRDGDYGYTF	TGCGCCAGCCGGGACGGTGACTATGGCTACACCTTC
TRBJ2-2	few	.	TRBV29-1	CSARTAPNTGELFF	TGCAGCGCCCGGACAGCTCCGAACACCGGGGAGCTGTTTTTT
TRBJ2-7	.	.	TRBV7-8	CASSPKGGTSIYF	TGTGCCAGCAGCCCTAAGGGGGGGACATCCATCTACTTC
TRBJ2-7	.	TRBD2	TRBV29-1	CSVGLAGVLTYEQYF	TGCAGCGTTGGTCTAGCGGGAGTATTGACCTACGAGCAGTACTTC
TRBJ2-1	.	.	TRBV7-9	CACPPSGLDEQFF	TGTGCCTGCCCACCCTCAGGGTTGGATGAGCAGTTCTTC
TRBJ2-1	.	.	TRBV29-1	CSERMSGPNNEQFF	TGCAGCGAGAGAATGTCCGGGCCTAACAATGAGCAGTTCTTC
TRBJ2-3	.	TRBD1	TRBV25-1	CASSELSGGHNTDTQYF	TGTGCCAGCAGTGAATTGTCAGGGGGCCATAACACAGATACGCAGTATTTT
TRBJ1-4	.	.	TRBV2	CASSPNGGFWEKLFF	TGTGCCAGCTCCCCGAACGGGGGCTTTTGGGAAAAACTGTTTTTT
TRBJ1-1	few	.	TRBV6-5	CASSRQNTEAFF	TGTGCCAGCAGTAGACAGAACACTGAAGCTTTCTTT
TRBJ2-5	few	.	TRBV25-1	CASSDASQETQYF	TGTGCCAGCAGTGATGCCAGCCAAGAGACCCAGTACTTC
TRBJ2-5	.	.	TRBV18	CASSPQQAQETQYF	TGTGCCAGCTCACCACAACAAGCTCAAGAGACCCAGTACTTC
TRBJ2-2	few	.	TRBV6-6	CASLRAGSAGELFF	TGTGCCAGCCTCCGGGCGGGGAGCGCCGGGGAGCTGTTTTTT
TRBJ2-2	many	.	TRBV5-1	CASSPQGQRTGELFF	TGCGCCAGCAGCCCACAGGGTCAAAGGACCGGGGAGCTGTTTTTT
TRBJ2-6	.	.	TRBV29-1	CSVADSGANVLTF	TGCAGCGTTGCCGACTCTGGGGCCAACGTCCTGACTTTC
TRBJ2-3	.	.	TRBV27	CASSFRPTDTQYF	TGTGCCAGCAGTTTTAGGCCCACAGATACGCAGTATTTT
TRBJ2-3	.	.	TRBV30	CAWSAPDTQYF	TGTGCCTGGAGTGCCCCAGATACGCAGTATTTT
TRBJ1-1	.	TRBD1	TRBV5-1	CASSNRGPDTEAFF	TGCGCCAGCAGCAACAGGGGGCCCGACACTGAAGCTTTCTTT
TRBJ1-5	.	.	TRBV29-1	CSVETEINQPQHF	TGCAGCGTTGAAACAGAAATAAATCAGCCCCAGCATTTT
TRBJ2-7	.	.	TRBV19	CASSTSTSSYEQYF	TGTGCCAGTAGTACCTCGACTAGCTCCTACGAGCAGTACTTC
TRBJ2-5	.	.	TRBV30	CAWRLEETQYF	TGTGCCTGGAGGCTCGAAGAGACCCAGTACTTC
TRBJ2-1	few	.	TRBV5-1	CASSRGTQREQFF	TGCGCCAGCAGCAGAGGGACCCAACGGGAGCAGTTCTTC
TRBJ2-1	.	.	TRBV29-1	CSVEEWIEQFF	TGCAGCGTTGAAGAGTGGATTGAGCAGTTCTTC